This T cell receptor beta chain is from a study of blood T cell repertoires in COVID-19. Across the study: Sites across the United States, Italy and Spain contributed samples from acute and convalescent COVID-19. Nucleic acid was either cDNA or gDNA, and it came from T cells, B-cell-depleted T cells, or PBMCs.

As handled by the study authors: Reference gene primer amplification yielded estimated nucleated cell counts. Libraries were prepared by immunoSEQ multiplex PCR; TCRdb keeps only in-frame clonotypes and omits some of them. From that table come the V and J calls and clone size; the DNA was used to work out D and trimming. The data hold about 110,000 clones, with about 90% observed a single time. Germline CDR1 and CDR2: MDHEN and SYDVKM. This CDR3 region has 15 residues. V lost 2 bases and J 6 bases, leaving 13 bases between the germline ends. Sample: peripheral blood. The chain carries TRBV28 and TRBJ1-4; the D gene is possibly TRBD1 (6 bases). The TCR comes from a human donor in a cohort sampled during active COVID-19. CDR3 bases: TGTGCCAGCAGTTTAGCACAGGGAAGCCATGAAAAACTGTTTTTT. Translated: CASSLAQGSHEKLFF.